This TCR beta chain stems from a study of cytomegalovirus exposure and HLA in healthy donors. Repertoires were generated with immunoSEQ multiplex PCR, while TCRdb's copy carries only in-frame clones and drops some. The sample records 120,000 to 150,000 clones, roughly 87% being singletons. Points on this clone: Its matching antigen is unknown.

Study-level points and caveats: Most sequenced TCRs were rare (though some public TCRs occurred in many donors).

The CDR3 has 15 amino acids. V lost 4 bases to trimming and J lost 8 bases, with 21 bases between them. Germline values: CDR1 SGHRS, CDR2 YFSETQ. Input material: PBMCs. This receptor was identified in a man between 18 and 35 years old in good health and CMV-seropositive. V and J are TRBV5-1 and TRBJ1-2; tentative D call: TRBD1 (6 bases). This chain's CDR3 is CASSEGTGTLNGYTF. The CDR3 bases are TGCGCCAGCAGCGAGGGGACCGGGACACTGAACGGCTACACCTTC.